This T cell receptor (beta chain) was identified during a study of human T cells and chemical hapten exposure. Across the whole study: On approximately 2 cm by approximately 2 cm of upper inner arm skin, sensitization was performed with 2% DPC.

TCRdb reanalysed the RACE reads using MiXCR and keeps one entry per CDR3 protein. The profile covers some 190,000 distinct CDR3 sequences, with 20% to 25% appearing a single time and approximately 6.4% taken by the ten largest. Whole-study results and caveats: Since the donors had alopecia, their immune response may not be the same as that of healthy people. It was expanded TCRs that formed significantly more large CDR3 similarity clusters than controls did.

Time point here: patch test 1, 2 weeks after DPC sensitization. Treatment in this sample: therapeutic diphenylcyclopropenone sensitization with weekly scalp DPC. This clonotype has at least ten counts. Its matching antigen is unknown. V gave up 0 bases and J gave up 2 bases; unmatched junction bases: 3. Germline V gene data show CDR1 as SGHRS and CDR2 as YFSETQ. The CDR3 consists of 15 residues. V is TRBV5-1 and J is TRBJ1-1; 8 bases are shared with TRBD1. The receptor's source is a woman aged 50 to 60 with alopecia areata. Some clones in this sample may be carry-over from other donors' samples. Sequencing used whole blood, obtained in connection with sensitization to the hapten diphenylcyclopropenone (DPC). The CDR3, as DNA: TGCGCCAGCAGCTTGGCGGCAGGGGGCAACACTGAAGCTTTCTTT. Amino acids: CASSLAAGGNTEAFF. The full variable domain, its missing parts supplied by reference TRBV5-1 and TRBJ1-1, is KAGVTQTPRYLIKTRGQQVTLSCSPISGHRSVSWYQQTPGQGLQFLFEYFSETQRNKGNFPGRFSGRQFSNSRSEMNVSTLELGDSALYLCASSLAAGGNTEAFFGQGTRLTVV.